The clone carrying this T cell receptor beta chain was counted ten times or more. This sample stems from a study of CD8+CD57+ T cells in acquired aplastic anemia. Background on the study: Average DNA yield from sorted CD4+ and CD8+ cells was about 3 ug.

In germline, CDR1 is LNHDA, CDR2 SQIVND (reference sequence). V lost 4 bases and J 2 bases, leaving 14 bases between the germline ends. The CDR3 is made up of 15 amino acids. Profiling that covered TCR beta VDJ and CDR3 relied on genomic DNA as its template. TCRdb processed the reads anew with MiXCR; each CDR3 protein has one entry. This sample has 250,000 to 300,000 distinct CDR3 sequences; 56% occur once, and the top ten carry 6.5% to 10%. Sequenced: sorted CD4+, CD8+, or CD8+CD57+ T cells (not recorded which) from PBMCs. This chain connects TRBV19 to TRBJ2-5, with a tentative D call TRBD1 (7 bases). The sequence derives from a human donor with severe aplastic anemia or a healthy control (not recorded which). The CDR3 here is CASSRVQGRQETQYF. The DNA for the CDR3 is TGTGCCAGTAGTAGGGTACAGGGGAGGCAAGAGACCCAGTACTTC.